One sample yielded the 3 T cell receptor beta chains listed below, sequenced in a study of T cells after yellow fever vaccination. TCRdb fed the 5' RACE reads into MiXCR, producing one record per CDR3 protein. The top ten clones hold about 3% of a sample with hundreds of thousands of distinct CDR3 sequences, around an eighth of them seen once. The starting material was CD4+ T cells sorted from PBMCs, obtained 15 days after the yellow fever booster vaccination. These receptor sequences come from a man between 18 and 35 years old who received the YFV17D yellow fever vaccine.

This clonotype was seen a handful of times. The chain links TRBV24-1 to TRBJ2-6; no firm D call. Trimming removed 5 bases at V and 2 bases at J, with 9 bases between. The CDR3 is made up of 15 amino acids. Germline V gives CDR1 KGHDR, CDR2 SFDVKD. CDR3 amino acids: CATSATPAGANVLTF. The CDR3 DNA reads TGTGCCACCAGTGCCACCCCGGCTGGGGCCAACGTCCTGACTTTC.

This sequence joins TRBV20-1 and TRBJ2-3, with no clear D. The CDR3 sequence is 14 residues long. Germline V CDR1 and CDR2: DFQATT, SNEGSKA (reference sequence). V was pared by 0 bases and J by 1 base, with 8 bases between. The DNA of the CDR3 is TGCAGTGCTAGAGATCGTTCAGGCACAGATACGCAGTATTTT. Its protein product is CSARDRSGTDTQYF.

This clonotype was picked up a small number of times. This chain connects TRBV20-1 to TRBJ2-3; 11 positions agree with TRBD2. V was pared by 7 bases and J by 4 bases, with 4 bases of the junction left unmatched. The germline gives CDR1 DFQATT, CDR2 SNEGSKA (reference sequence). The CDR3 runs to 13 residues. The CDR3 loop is CSGPTSGADTQYF. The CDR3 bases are TGCAGTGGTCCGACTAGCGGGGCAGATACGCAGTATTTT.